These 22 T cell receptor beta chains were all obtained from the same sample, sequenced in a study of blood T cell repertoires in COVID-19. Repertoires were generated with immunoSEQ multiplex PCR, while TCRdb's copy carries only in-frame clones and drops some. This table holds 150,000 to 200,000 clones, 65% to 90% found once. The sequenced material came from peripheral blood. The source of these receptors is a man aged 55 to 70 with acute or convalescent COVID-19.

The chain uses TRBV2 and TRBJ1-2; 7 positions agree with TRBD1. Trimming removed 7 bases from V and 4 bases from J; junction bases left unmatched: 3. CDR1 is SNHLY, CDR2 FYNNEI, per germline. CDR3 length equals 12 residues. Here the CDR3 reads CASITGVYGYTF. The CDR3, as DNA: TGTGCCAGCATCACAGGGGTCTATGGCTACACCTTC.

On this clone: The sample has other DNA sequences that encode this CDR3 too. The chain employs TRBV12-3 or TRBV12-4 and TRBJ1-5; perhaps TRBD1 as D (6 bases). The ends were cut back, 5 bases at V and 4 bases at J, with 9 bases in the middle. CDR3 length: 13 amino acids. In DNA, the CDR3 is TGTGCCAGCAGTGGGCAGGGGAATCAGCCCCAGCATTTT. This gives the protein CASSGQGNQPQHF.

The gene calls are TRBV6-6 and TRBJ1-1; D is possibly TRBD1 (6 bases). There are 13 residues in the CDR3. The V gene lost 5 bases and the J gene lost 1 base, with 8 bases spanning the gap. Germline CDR1 MNHNY, CDR2 SVGAGI (reference sequence). The CDR3 bases are TGTGCCAGCAGTATACAGGGGAACACTGAAGCTTTCTTT. As protein: CASSIQGNTEAFF.

The V and J genes are TRBV18 and TRBJ1-5; D is unresolved. Trimming pared 5 bases from V and 4 bases from J, leaving 12 bases between. The CDR3 spans 14 residues. Germline V gives CDR1 KGHSH, CDR2 LQKENI. CDR3 in amino acids: CASSDSLGNQPQHF. DNA of the CDR3: TGTGCCAGCTCAGACTCTCTTGGGAATCAGCCCCAGCATTTT.

The chain uses TRBV19 and TRBJ1-3; 8 positions agree with TRBD1. Losses at the gene ends were 5 bases for V and 0 bases for J; bases not matched to a gene: 6. The germline V gene has CDR1 LNHDA and CDR2 SQIVND (reference sequence). The length of the CDR3 is 16 residues. The CDR3 is CASSPGQGYSGNTIYF. CDR3 in DNA: TGTGCCAGTAGTCCCGGACAGGGATACTCTGGAAACACCATATATTTT.

The chain employs TRBV6-1 and TRBJ2-2; D perhaps matches TRBD1 (6 bases). Trimming removed 3 bases from V and 6 bases from J, with 11 bases in between. The CDR3 is 14 amino acids. The germline V gene has CDR1 MNHNS and CDR2 SASEGT. The CDR3 protein is CASSERGKAGELFF. The CDR3 DNA sequence: TGTGCCAGCAGTGAGAGGGGGAAGGCCGGGGAGCTGTTTTTT.

V usage is TRBV19 and J usage is TRBJ2-5; 9 nucleotides line up with TRBD1. This CDR3 region has 15 residues. Germline CDR1 is LNHDA and CDR2 is SQIVND (reference sequence). Unmatched junction bases numbered 5, after V lost 4 bases and J lost 2 bases. This CDR3 is CASSRGQGEQETQYF. DNA for the CDR3: TGTGCCAGTAGTAGGGGACAGGGAGAACAAGAGACCCAGTACTTC.

The chain combines TRBV19 with TRBJ2-1; D perhaps matches TRBD1 (5 bases). Per the germline V gene, CDR1 is LNHDA and CDR2 is SQIVND (reference sequence). V was pared by 5 bases and J by 2 bases, with 13 bases between. The CDR3 length is 15 residues. CDR3 in DNA: TGTGCCAGTAGTCCAGACAGCAAACCCTACAATGAGCAGTTCTTC. Its translation: CASSPDSKPYNEQFF. Using reference TRBV19 and TRBJ2-1 for the parts outside the CDR3, the full variable domain is DGGITQSPKYLFRKEGQNVTLSCEQNLNHDAMYWYRQDPGQGLRLIYYSQIVNDFQKGDIAEGYSVSREKKESFPLTVTSAQKNPTAFYLCASSPDSKPYNEQFFGPGTRLTVL.

The chain uses TRBV30 and TRBJ1-2; 7 nucleotides agree with TRBD1. V lost 4 bases and J lost 8; bases outside the gene matches: 7. Germline V gives CDR1 GTSNPN, CDR2 SVGIG (reference sequence). The length of the CDR3 is 12 residues. The CDR3 loop reads CAWTGGIGGYTF. The CDR3 coding sequence is TGTGCCTGGACAGGGGGAATTGGGGGCTACACCTTC.

In its sample, this clone was seen once. The CDR3 coding sequence is TGTGCCAGTCCCGACTGGTACGAGCAGTACTTC. Encoded protein: CASPDWYEQYF. The V call is TRBV19, the J call TRBJ2-7; no clear D. Per germline, CDR1 LNHDA and CDR2 SQIVND (reference sequence). V was shortened by 8 bases and J by 4 bases, with 9 bases between the two germline ends. This CDR3 comprises 11 residues. Full variable domain (rest looked up from reference TRBV19 and TRBJ2-7): DGGITQSPKYLFRKEGQNVTLSCEQNLNHDAMYWYRQDPGQGLRLIYYSQIVNDFQKGDIAEGYSVSREKKESFPLTVTSAQKNPTAFYLCASPDWYEQYFGPGTRLTVT.

J is TRBJ1-5 and V is TRBV30; D possibly corresponds to TRBD1 (6 bases). Trimming cost V 1 base and J 7 bases, with 11 bases left between them. The CDR3 is 13 residues long. CDR1 and CDR2 from the germline V gene are GTSNPN and SVGIG (reference sequence). The CDR3 loop reads CAWSAGDRQPQHF. The DNA for the CDR3 is TGTGCCTGGAGTGCCGGAGACAGGCAGCCCCAGCATTTT.

The chain links TRBV12-3 or TRBV12-4 to TRBJ1-2, with 9 bases lining up with TRBD1. The CDR3 consists of 13 residues. Trimming at V came to 5 bases and at J to 2 bases, leaving 0 bases not matched to a gene. The CDR3 nucleotides read TGTGCCAGCAGTGGGACAGGGAACTATGGCTACACCTTC. This translates into CASSGTGNYGYTF.

The rearrangement uses TRBV2 and TRBJ1-2; 7 bases align to TRBD1. There are 13 residues in the CDR3. J was trimmed by 0 bases and V by 9 bases; bases with no gene match: 4. Germline lookup yields CDR1 SNHLY and CDR2 FYNNEI. The CDR3 loop is CASGTESNYGYTF. DNA for the CDR3: TGTGCCAGTGGGACAGAATCTAACTATGGCTACACCTTC.

CDR3 loop: CASSSQGSNSPLHF. The CDR3 DNA reads as TGCGCCAGCAGCTCACAGGGAAGTAATTCACCCCTCCACTTT. This chain links TRBV5-1 with TRBJ1-6; possibly TRBD1 for D (6 bases). V was shortened by 3 bases and J by 6 bases, with 10 bases between the two germline ends. The CDR3 extends over 14 amino acids. Germline-derived CDR1 and CDR2 are SGHRS and YFSETQ.

As DNA, the CDR3 is TGTGCCAGCAGCCAATTAGGGGGCACTGAAGCTTTCTTT. It is translated as CASSQLGGTEAFF. This chain connects TRBV3-1 (or the pseudogene TRBV3-2) to TRBJ1-1; the D gene is possibly TRBD1 (6 bases). The V and J ends lost 2 bases and 4 bases respectively, with 8 bases between them. Germline V gene lookup returns CDR1 LGHDT and CDR2 YNNKEL (reference sequence). CDR3 length: 13 residues.

This clone was found once. This chain joins TRBV30 and TRBJ1-5, with a tentative D call TRBD1 (6 bases). V was clipped by 2 bases and J by 0 bases, with 11 bases between them. CDR3 length: 15 residues. CDR1 is GTSNPN and CDR2 is SVGIG in the germline V gene (reference sequence). The CDR3 DNA sequence: TGTGCCTGGAGTCAGGGGAGATATAGCAATCAGCCCCAGCATTTT. As protein: CAWSQGRYSNQPQHF.

CDR3 protein: CASSQGRGMTEAFF. The CDR3 bases are TGTGCCAGCAGCCAAGGCCGGGGAATGACTGAAGCTTTCTTT. V gene TRBV3-1 (or the pseudogene TRBV3-2) combines with J gene TRBJ1-1; D uncertain. Trimming cost V 1 base and J 5 bases, with 11 bases left between them. The CDR3 is 14 amino acids. Germline values: CDR1 LGHDT, CDR2 YNNKEL (reference sequence).

The chain has TRBV30 and TRBJ1-5, with 9 bases aligning to TRBD1. Germline CDR1 reads GTSNPN; CDR2 reads SVGIG (reference sequence). V shed 3 bases, J shed 6 bases, and the junction held 6 bases outside the gene matches. The length of the CDR3 is 14 residues. As DNA, the CDR3 is TGTGCCTGGAGGGGACAGGGTTTTGGTCAGCCCCAGCATTTT. This sequence encodes CAWRGQGFGQPQHF.

This clone was seen only a few times. The chain carries TRBV3-1 (or the pseudogene TRBV3-2) and TRBJ1-1; 7 bases are shared with TRBD1. The V gene end was trimmed by 3 bases and the J gene end by 8 bases; junction bases not matched to a gene: 6. The V gene's germline CDR1 is LGHDT and CDR2 YNNKEL (reference sequence). The CDR3 runs 13 residues. CDR3 loop: CASSQGPQGEAFF. CDR3 in DNA: TGTGCCAGCAGCCAGGGCCCACAGGGGGAAGCTTTCTTT.

The rearrangement joins TRBV28 to TRBJ2-5, with D perhaps TRBD1 (6 bases). CDR1 and CDR2 from the germline V gene are MDHEN and SYDVKM. The V and J ends lost 5 bases and 0 bases respectively, with 10 bases between them. The CDR3 contains 14 residues. CDR3 sequence (DNA): TGTGCCAGCAGTATCGGGACAAACCAAGAGACCCAGTACTTC. Translating it yields CASSIGTNQETQYF.

The V gene is TRBV6-5, the J gene TRBJ1-1; maybe TRBD1 (5 bases). CDR3 length: 13 residues. The V end lost 7 bases, the J end lost 1 base, and 10 bases lay between the germline ends. In germline, CDR1 is MNHEY, CDR2 SVGAGI. The chain's CDR3 is CASKGRANTEAFF. The CDR3 bases are TGTGCCAGCAAGGGCAGGGCGAACACTGAAGCTTTCTTT.

The chain joins TRBV5-1 to TRBJ2-1; 9 bases line up with TRBD1. Germline values: CDR1 SGHRS, CDR2 YFSETQ. Unmatched junction bases numbered 7, after V lost 2 bases and J lost 7 bases. The CDR3 runs 15 residues. In nucleotides, the CDR3 is TGCGCCAGCAGCTTAATGGACAGGGGATTGAATGAGCAGTTCTTC. Its translation is CASSLMDRGLNEQFF.